This T cell receptor (beta chain) was obtained from a study of identifying expanded T cells in peripheral blood. Study-wide results and limits: Across healthy donors, higher total template counts meant significantly greater approximately two-week count variance. Roughly 1.2 clones differed between technical replicates, versus approximately 17 and 20 over time.

Collection occurred without any documented infections or immune events in donors. On this clone: Its antigen is undetermined.

V gave up 8 bases and J gave up 2 bases, with 21 bases separating them. The germline gives CDR1 MNHNY, CDR2 SVGAGI (reference sequence). The length of the CDR3 is 16 residues. Sequenced by immunoSEQ multiplex PCR; TCRdb stores in-frame clones only, minus some. The table lists roughly 78,000 clones, almost 90% of them singletons. This sequence was found in a person between 18 and 75 years old in good health. The chain links TRBV6-6 to TRBJ2-5, with a weak D call TRBD2 (6 bases). Sample: blood. CDR3: CASHSSLGSGQETQYF. The CDR3 DNA reads as TGTGCCAGCCATTCCTCCCTAGGTAGCGGACAAGAGACCCAGTACTTC.